This TCR beta chain emerged from a study of cytomegalovirus exposure and HLA in healthy donors. Libraries were prepared by immunoSEQ multiplex PCR; TCRdb keeps only in-frame clonotypes and omits some of them. The table records over 200,000 clones, 85% to 90% of them present only once. As for this clone: Its specificity is unknown.

Study results and caveats: In vitro work confirmed that three CMV-associated chains recognize CMV antigens.

This CDR3 contains 18 residues. Germline V gene data show CDR1 as LNHDA and CDR2 as SQIVND (reference sequence). The J segment lost 4 bases and the V segment lost 3 bases, leaving 16 bases of the junction unmatched. Sequenced: PBMCs. The receptor's source is a woman aged 18-30 years in good health and CMV-seronegative. The chain recombines TRBV19 with TRBJ2-5, with 8 bases that match TRBD2. CDR3 region: CASSISFGREAPGETQYF. Here the CDR3 DNA reads TGTGCCAGTAGTATCTCCTTTGGGCGGGAGGCCCCGGGAGAGACCCAGTACTTC.